One sample yielded the 16 T cell receptor beta chains listed below, sequenced in a study of blood T cell repertoires in COVID-19. Clones were sequenced by immunoSEQ multiplex PCR, and TCRdb holds only the in-frame ones, with some missing. The sample yields over 400,000 clones, 85% to 90% seen once. The source material was peripheral blood. The receptors derive from a woman aged 50 to 65 with COVID-19, enrolled during active disease.

The chain links TRBV5-1 to TRBJ1-1; maybe TRBD1 (6 bases). Trimming stripped 1 base from V and 5 bases from J, with 21 bases between. Germline CDR1 reads SGHRS; CDR2 reads YFSETQ. The CDR3 consists of 17 residues. The CDR3 sequence: CASSLFQVVGAGTEAFF. For the CDR3, the DNA is TGCGCCAGCAGCTTGTTCCAAGTGGTGGGGGCTGGGACTGAAGCTTTCTTT.

The chain is built from TRBV29-1 and TRBJ1-1; D gene unclear. The CDR3 totals 13 residues. Per the germline V gene, CDR1 is SQVTM and CDR2 is ANQGSEA. Trimming took 3 bases from V and 0 from J, leaving 8 bases between them. The CDR3 nucleotides read TGCAGCGTTGATGACATCATGAACACTGAAGCTTTCTTT. Its protein product is CSVDDIMNTEAFF.

This clone was recorded once. The chain joins TRBV5-4 to TRBJ2-3; D possibly corresponds to TRBD2 (6 bases). The V end lost 5 bases, the J end lost 6 bases, and 16 bases lay between the germline ends. This CDR3 is built from 14 residues. Per germline, CDR1 SGHNT and CDR2 YYREEE (reference sequence). In DNA form, the CDR3 reads TGTGCCAGCAGTTCTTCTAGCGTCAGGGATACGCAGTATTTT. Translated, it gives CASSSSSVRDTQYF. The full variable domain, its missing parts supplied by reference TRBV5-4 and TRBJ2-3, is ETGVTQSPTHLIKTRGQQVTLRCSSQSGHNTVSWYQQALGQGPQFIFQYYREEENGRGNFPPRFSGLQFPNYSSELNVNALELDDSALYLCASSSSSVRDTQYFGPGTRLTVL.

The chain recombines TRBV6-5 with TRBJ2-5; TRBD1 might be the D (5 bases). The CDR3 runs to 11 residues. V dropped 6 bases and J dropped 4 bases, with 6 bases sitting between them. Germline values: CDR1 MNHEY, CDR2 SVGAGI. In DNA, the CDR3 is TGTGCCAGCAGCCAGGGAGAGACCCAGTACTTC. Translated: CASSQGETQYF.

As concerns this clone: Other nucleotide sequences in the sample specify the same CDR3. The J gene is TRBJ2-3, the V gene TRBV5-6; 9 bases map to TRBD2. Germline V CDR1 and CDR2: SGHDT, YYEEEE. V lost 2 bases to trimming and J lost 3 bases; unmatched junction nucleotides: 4. The CDR3 totals 15 residues. CDR3 protein: CASSLTSGGTDTQYF. CDR3 in DNA: TGTGCCAGCAGCTTAACCAGCGGGGGGACAGATACGCAGTATTTT.

V gene TRBV27 combines with J gene TRBJ1-2; D not resolved. V gave up 5 bases and J gave up 8 bases, with 15 bases separating them. CDR3 length: 13 residues. CDR1 MNHEY and CDR2 SMNVEV come from the germline V gene (reference sequence). The CDR3 sequence: CASSEVAGGGYTF. CDR3 bases: TGTGCCAGCAGTGAAGTTGCAGGTGGGGGCTACACCTTC.

V usage is TRBV5-8 and J usage is TRBJ1-2; 8 bases agree with TRBD1. Germline V CDR1 and CDR2: SGHTS, YDEGEE. The length of the CDR3 is 16 residues. Trimming cost V 0 bases and J 4 bases; bases outside gene matches: 8. The DNA for the CDR3 is TGTGCCAGCAGCTTGGATTACGGGACAGGCGTCTATGGCTACACCTTC. Translating it yields CASSLDYGTGVYGYTF.

The chain couples TRBV5-1 to TRBJ2-7; D gene uncertain. V shed 1 base and J shed 2 bases, with 7 bases lying between them. Germline-derived CDR1 and CDR2 are SGHRS and YFSETQ. The CDR3 has 13 residues. The CDR3 loop reads CASSLWPAYEQYF. The CDR3 DNA reads as TGCGCCAGCAGCTTGTGGCCCGCCTACGAGCAGTACTTC.

The chain combines TRBV1 with TRBJ1-5; the DNA was not used to check the table's D call, TRBD1. TRBV1 is a listed pseudogene. The CDR3 totals 11 residues. The CDR3 spells CTNQMGQPQHF. The CDR3 DNA sequence: TGCACCAACCAAATGGGCCAGCCCCAGCATTTT.

The V gene is TRBV20-1, the J gene TRBJ1-6; no firm D call. The V end was cut by 3 bases, the J end by 7 bases, with 10 bases between. CDR1 is DFQATT and CDR2 is SNEGSKA in the germline V gene (reference sequence). The CDR3 consists of 13 residues. CDR3 sequence reads: CSASVGSNSPLHF. CDR3 coding DNA: TGCAGTGCTAGTGTCGGGAGCAATTCACCCCTCCACTTT.

This chain uses TRBV18 with TRBJ2-1; unclear D gene. CDR1 and CDR2 from the germline V gene are KGHSH and LQKENI. This CDR3 has 16 residues. V was cut by 3 bases and J by 0 bases, with 12 bases left in between. As DNA, the CDR3 is TGTGCCAGCTCACCTTTTAGCCCTAGCTCCTACAATGAGCAGTTCTTC. Translated: CASSPFSPSSYNEQFF.

V usage is TRBV24-1 and J usage is TRBJ2-1, with 7 bases lining up with TRBD2. There are 18 residues in the CDR3. After removal of 0 bases from V and 0 bases from J, the junction contained 7 bases not matched to a gene. Per germline, CDR1 KGHDR and CDR2 SFDVKD. CDR3 DNA: TGTGCCACCAGTGATTTGCACGGGAGGAGTCGCTCCTACAATGAGCAGTTCTTC. Encoded protein: CATSDLHGRSRSYNEQFF.

The V and J genes are TRBV13 and TRBJ2-1, with 9 bases identical to TRBD2. Germline V CDR1 and CDR2: PRHDT, FYEKMQ (reference sequence). The CDR3 is 14 amino acids. Germline trimming cut 1 base from V and 5 bases from J; bases unmatched to any gene: 0. The chain's CDR3 is CASSLASGDNEQFF. The CDR3 bases are TGTGCCAGCAGCTTAGCTAGCGGGGACAATGAGCAGTTCTTC.

The rearrangement joins TRBV15 to TRBJ2-3, with 13 positions matching TRBD2. V dropped 4 bases and J dropped 2; count of bases not matched to a gene: 6. Per germline, CDR1 LNHNV and CDR2 YYDKDF (reference sequence). The CDR3 is made up of 17 amino acids. CDR3 sequence: CATSTGLAGAPTDTQYF. The DNA for the CDR3 is TGTGCCACCAGCACCGGACTAGCGGGGGCGCCCACAGATACGCAGTATTTT.

The chain has TRBV5-8 and TRBJ2-7, with D possibly being TRBD1 (7 bases). V was cut by 4 bases and J by 0 bases, with 14 bases left in between. The length of the CDR3 is 15 residues. The germline CDR1 and CDR2 sequences are SGHTS and YDEGEE. The chain's CDR3 is CASSRGTASSYEQYF. CDR3 nucleotides: TGTGCCAGCAGCCGGGGGACAGCAAGCTCCTACGAGCAGTACTTC.

The chain employs TRBV5-6 and TRBJ1-2; TRBD1 might be the D (5 bases). The germline V and J ends were trimmed by 0 bases and 5 bases, with 20 bases remaining between them. The CDR3 is 17 amino acids. Germline assignment: CDR1 SGHDT and CDR2 YYEEEE. CDR3 protein: CASSLAPGRASVYGYTF. The CDR3 nucleotides are TGTGCCAGCAGCTTGGCCCCGGGCAGGGCATCGGTATATGGCTACACCTTC.